This T cell receptor beta chain derives from a study of blood T cell repertoires in COVID-19. Germline V gene lookup returns CDR1 SGHDT and CDR2 YYEEEE. V was shortened by 4 bases and J by 1 base, with 9 bases between the two germline ends. This CDR3 contains 14 residues. Sequencing used immunoSEQ multiplex PCR; TCRdb keeps in-frame clones, though not all of them. The table has a few hundred thousand clones, 80% to 90% seen once. The chain employs TRBV5-6 and TRBJ1-3; D gene uncertain. The clonotype was recovered from a man younger than 35 who had recovered from COVID-19. The specimen was PBMCs or T cells enriched from blood (not recorded which). This CDR3 reads CASSTMSSGNTIYF. CDR3 DNA: TGTGCCAGCAGCACGATGAGTTCTGGAAACACCATATATTTT.